What follows is one TCR beta chain and its context. The antigen remains unidentified. The treatment: roughly 10-day PBMC culture with coronavirus spike peptide pools or control peptides (ViraFEST assay). The CDR3 has 12 amino acids. Trimming removed 1 base at V and 10 bases at J, with 9 bases between. The sample comes from a study of vaccination and CD4 T cells after COVID-19. Cultured CD4+ T cell DNA underwent sequencing with the Oncomine TCR Beta short-read assay. MiXCR was run by TCRdb on the PCR reads, yielding one entry per CDR3 protein. In the table there are about 20,000 distinct CDR3 sequences, 35% to 55% of which are singletons.

The chain carries TRBV12-3 or TRBV12-4 and TRBJ2-3; D is undetermined. The source was CD4+ T cells from blood, cultured in vitro, collected after SARS-CoV-2 vaccination. This TCR came from a human donor who had recovered from COVID-19. The CDR3 region is CASSLVPGPQYF. The CDR3 DNA reads as TGTGCCAGCAGTTTAGTGCCGGGTCCGCAGTATTTT.